These 14 T cell receptor beta chains were sequenced from one sample in a study of neoadjuvant anti-PD-1 for oral cavity cancer. Time point reported: after neoadjuvant nivolumab, at surgical resection. TCRdb's table, derived via immunoSEQ multiplex PCR, lists solely in-frame clones and lacks some. Seen here are just over 65,000 clones, approximately 85% observed once, and the top ten hold roughly 3.4%. The sample consisted of PBMCs, taken after nivolumab (anti-PD-1) treatment. The receptors originated from a person aged 35-79 years with oral cavity squamous cell carcinoma.

The gene calls are TRBV29-1 and TRBJ1-2; D is uncertain. Trimming shortened V by 6 bases and J by 5 bases, and 4 bases separated the two germline ends. The CDR3 has 9 amino acids. Germline values: CDR1 SQVTM, CDR2 ANQGSEA. CDR3 residues: CSVDYGYTF. The CDR3 DNA reads as TGCAGCGTGGATTATGGCTACACCTTC.

This chain joins TRBV7-9 and TRBJ2-5; D not certain. The CDR3 extends over 11 amino acids. V lost 5 bases and J 5 bases, leaving 6 bases between the germline ends. CDR1 and CDR2 from the germline V gene are SEHNR and FQNEAQ (reference sequence). The CDR3 region has the DNA TGTGCCAGCAGCCCTCAGGAGACCCAGTACTTC. This gives the protein CASSPQETQYF.

This clone has just a few counts. The chain employs TRBV4-2 and TRBJ2-5, with a tentative D call TRBD1 (6 bases). The CDR3 consists of 14 residues. Germline V CDR1 and CDR2: LGHNA, YNFKEQ. Between the trimmed V and J ends, which lost 0 bases and 5 bases, there was a span of 10 bases. CDR3 sequence reads: CASSQDPGVETQYF. The CDR3 DNA is TGTGCCAGCAGCCAAGACCCAGGGGTGGAGACCCAGTACTTC.

V is TRBV6-5 and J is TRBJ2-3, with 8 bases that match TRBD2. With V trimmed by 6 bases and J by 8 bases, 10 bases remained unmatched. This CDR3 spans 14 amino acids. Germline lookup yields CDR1 MNHEY and CDR2 SVGAGI. As DNA, the CDR3 is TGTGCCAGCAGAAGCGGGAGTGCCCCTTTTACGCAGTATTTT. Amino acids: CASRSGSAPFTQYF.

This clone has just a few counts. The V gene is TRBV5-8, the J gene TRBJ2-3, with 10 bases aligning to TRBD2. With V trimmed by 3 bases and J by 0 bases, 4 bases remained unmatched. From germline, CDR1 is SGHTS and CDR2 YDEGEE. The CDR3 loop spans 16 amino acids. The CDR3 protein is CASSWWTSGSTDTQYF. DNA of the CDR3: TGTGCCAGCAGCTGGTGGACTAGCGGAAGCACAGATACGCAGTATTTT.

The J gene is TRBJ2-1, the V gene TRBV5-4; TRBD2 is a possible D gene (5 bases). V was pared by 4 bases and J by 5 bases, with 16 bases between. This CDR3 has 15 amino acids. Germline V gene sequence: CDR1 SGHNT, CDR2 YYREEE (reference sequence). The DNA for the CDR3 is TGTGCCAGCAGCCGGCGGCTCGGAGGAAACAATGAGCAGTTCTTC. This sequence encodes CASSRRLGGNNEQFF.

CDR3 bases: TGTGCCAGCAGTTTATCTGGACCTCAAGGGACGGAGACCCAGTACTTC. It encodes CASSLSGPQGTETQYF. V is TRBV27 and J is TRBJ2-5; perhaps D is TRBD1 or TRBD2 (5 bases each). V was clipped by 0 bases and J by 5 bases, with 16 bases between them. Germline V gene sequence: CDR1 MNHEY, CDR2 SMNVEV (reference sequence). This CDR3 is 16 amino acids long.

The chain combines TRBV10-3 with TRBJ2-4; D may be TRBD1 or TRBD2 (5 bases each). The CDR3 sequence is 17 residues long. Germline V gene data show CDR1 as ENHRY and CDR2 as SYGVKD. V was shortened by 0 bases and J by 6 bases, with 18 bases between the two germline ends. The CDR3 DNA is TGTGCCATCAGTGAGTCGATTGCCTCCCGGGGCCGAAACATTCAGTACTTC. Encoded protein: CAISESIASRGRNIQYF.

This chain joins TRBV29-1 and TRBJ2-2, with 7 bases aligning to TRBD1. Losses at the gene ends were 6 bases for V and 5 bases for J; bases not matched to a gene: 15. The CDR3 extends over 16 amino acids. CDR1 and CDR2 (germline): SQVTM, ANQGSEA. The CDR3 coding sequence is TGCAGCGTGCTGGCTTCAGACAGGGAGAATACCGGGGAGCTGTTTTTT. Its protein is CSVLASDRENTGELFF.

The chain joins TRBV7-9 to TRBJ1-1, with D unclear. V lost 5 bases and J lost 8, with 12 bases in between. Germline-derived CDR1 and CDR2 are SEHNR and FQNEAQ (reference sequence). The CDR3 length is 12 residues. CDR3 bases: TGTGCCAGCAGCCCCGGTTCGTTGGAAGCTTTCTTT. This codes for CASSPGSLEAFF.

The chain couples TRBV5-8 to TRBJ1-5; TRBD1 agrees at 9 bases. The V segment lost 3 bases and the J segment 0 bases; nucleotides outside the gene matches: 7. CDR3 length: 17 amino acids. Germline assignment: CDR1 SGHTS and CDR2 YDEGEE. CDR3 protein: CASSSGTGINSNQPQHF. In nucleotides, the CDR3 is TGTGCCAGCAGCTCAGGGACAGGGATCAATAGCAATCAGCCCCAGCATTTT.

The chain uses TRBV11-1 and TRBJ2-7; 7 nucleotides match TRBD2. With 0 bases clipped from V and 2 bases from J, the junction kept 7 bases outside the gene matches. The CDR3 consists of 16 residues. Germline CDR1 and CDR2: SGHAT and FQDESV (reference sequence). The DNA for the CDR3 is TGTGCCAGCAGCTTAGCGGCGGGAGTTGGAACCTACGAGCAGTACTTC. Translation gives CASSLAAGVGTYEQYF.

This chain connects TRBV5-1 to TRBJ2-2; weak D call: TRBD1 (6 bases). This CDR3 is built from 15 residues. Trimming took 1 base from V and 3 from J, leaving 10 bases between them. The V gene's germline CDR1 is SGHRS and CDR2 YFSETQ. CDR3 region: CASSLNRADTGELFF. The CDR3 DNA reads as TGCGCCAGCAGCTTGAACAGGGCGGACACCGGGGAGCTGTTTTTT. The full variable domain, its missing parts supplied by reference TRBV5-1 and TRBJ2-2, is KAGVTQTPRYLIKTRGQQVTLSCSPISGHRSVSWYQQTPGQGLQFLFEYFSETQRNKGNFPGRFSGRQFSNSRSEMNVSTLELGDSALYLCASSLNRADTGELFFGEGSRLTVL.

This clone was observed a single time. The V and J genes are TRBV27 and TRBJ2-7; 7 bases fit TRBD1. Germline values: CDR1 MNHEY, CDR2 SMNVEV (reference sequence). The CDR3 contains 14 residues. Trimming took 6 bases from V and 6 from J; bases not matched to a gene: 11. The CDR3 region is CASRPGQTMGEQYF. CDR3 coding DNA: TGTGCCAGCAGACCGGGACAGACTATGGGCGAGCAGTACTTC.